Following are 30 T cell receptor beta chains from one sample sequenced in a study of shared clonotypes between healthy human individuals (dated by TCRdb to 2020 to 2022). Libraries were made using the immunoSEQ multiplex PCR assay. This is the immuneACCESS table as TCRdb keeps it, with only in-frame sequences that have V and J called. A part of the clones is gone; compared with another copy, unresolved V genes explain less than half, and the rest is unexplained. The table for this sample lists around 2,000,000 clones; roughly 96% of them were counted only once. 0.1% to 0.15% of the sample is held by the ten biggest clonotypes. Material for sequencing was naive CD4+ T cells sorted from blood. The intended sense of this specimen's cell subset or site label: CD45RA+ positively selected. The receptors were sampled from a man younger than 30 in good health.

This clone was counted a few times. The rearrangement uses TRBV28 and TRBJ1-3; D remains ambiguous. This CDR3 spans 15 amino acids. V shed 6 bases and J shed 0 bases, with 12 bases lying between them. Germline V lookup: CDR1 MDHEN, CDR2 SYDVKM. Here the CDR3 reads CASSQDSYSGNTIYF. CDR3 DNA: TGTGCCAGCAGCCAGGACTCTTACTCTGGAAACACCATATATTTT.

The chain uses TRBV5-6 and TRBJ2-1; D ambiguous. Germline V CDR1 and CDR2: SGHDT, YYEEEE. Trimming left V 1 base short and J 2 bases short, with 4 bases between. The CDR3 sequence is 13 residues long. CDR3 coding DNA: TGTGCCAGCAGCTTGTTAGCCTACAATGAGCAGTTCTTC. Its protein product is CASSLLAYNEQFF.

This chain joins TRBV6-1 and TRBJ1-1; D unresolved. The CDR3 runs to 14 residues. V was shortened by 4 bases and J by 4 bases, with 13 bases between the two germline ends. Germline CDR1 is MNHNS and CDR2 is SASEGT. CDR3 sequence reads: CASSGIVGSTEAFF. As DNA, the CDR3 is TGTGCCAGCAGTGGCATCGTGGGGAGCACTGAAGCTTTCTTT.

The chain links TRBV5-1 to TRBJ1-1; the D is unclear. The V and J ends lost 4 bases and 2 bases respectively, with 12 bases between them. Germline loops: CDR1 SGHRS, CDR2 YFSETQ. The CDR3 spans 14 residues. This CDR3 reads CASSPLLGNTEAFF. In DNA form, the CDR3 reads TGCGCCAGCAGCCCCCTATTAGGAAACACTGAAGCTTTCTTT.

This chain's CDR3 is CASSTTGENSPLHF. The CDR3 DNA reads as TGTGCCTCCTCGACGACAGGGGAAAATTCACCCCTCCACTTT. V and J are TRBV28 and TRBJ1-6; 8 positions agree with TRBD1. CDR1 is MDHEN, CDR2 SYDVKM, per germline. V lost 11 bases to trimming and J lost 7 bases; unmatched junction nucleotides: 10. This CDR3 has 14 residues.

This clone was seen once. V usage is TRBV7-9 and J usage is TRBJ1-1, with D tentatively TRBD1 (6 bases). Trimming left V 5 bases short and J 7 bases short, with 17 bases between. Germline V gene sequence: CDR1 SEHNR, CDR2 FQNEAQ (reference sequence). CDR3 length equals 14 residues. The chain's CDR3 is CASSLQQQGFEAFF. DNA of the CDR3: TGTGCCAGCAGCCTCCAACAACAGGGTTTTGAAGCTTTCTTT.

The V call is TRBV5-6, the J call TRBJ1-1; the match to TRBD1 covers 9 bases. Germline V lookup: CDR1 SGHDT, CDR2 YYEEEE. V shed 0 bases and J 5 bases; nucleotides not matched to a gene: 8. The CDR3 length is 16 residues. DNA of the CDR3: TGTGCCAGCAGCTTGGGACAGGGGGTTTTTGGGACTGAAGCTTTCTTT. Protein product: CASSLGQGVFGTEAFF.

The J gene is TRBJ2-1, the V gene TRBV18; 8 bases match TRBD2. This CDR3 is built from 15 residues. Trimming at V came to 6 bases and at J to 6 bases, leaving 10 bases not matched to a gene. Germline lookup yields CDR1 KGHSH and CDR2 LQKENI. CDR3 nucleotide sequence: TGTGCCAGCTCCTCCGCAATAGCGGGAACCAATGAGCAGTTCTTC. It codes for CASSSAIAGTNEQFF.

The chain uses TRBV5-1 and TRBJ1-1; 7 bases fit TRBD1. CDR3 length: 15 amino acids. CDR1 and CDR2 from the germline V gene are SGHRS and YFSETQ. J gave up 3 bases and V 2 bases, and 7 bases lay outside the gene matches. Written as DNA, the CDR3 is TGCGCCAGCAGCTTAGTTCAGGGGGGAGACACTGAAGCTTTCTTT. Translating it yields CASSLVQGGDTEAFF.

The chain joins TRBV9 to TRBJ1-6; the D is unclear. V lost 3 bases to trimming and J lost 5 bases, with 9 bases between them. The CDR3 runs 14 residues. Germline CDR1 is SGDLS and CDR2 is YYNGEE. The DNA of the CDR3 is TGTGCCAGCAGCGAGGTGGCAGATAATTCACCCCTCCACTTT. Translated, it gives CASSEVADNSPLHF.

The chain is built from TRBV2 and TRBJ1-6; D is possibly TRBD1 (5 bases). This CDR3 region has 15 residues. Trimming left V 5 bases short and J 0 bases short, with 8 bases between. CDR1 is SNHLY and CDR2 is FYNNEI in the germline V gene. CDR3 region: CASSSQGSYNSPLHF. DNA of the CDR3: TGTGCCAGCAGTTCTCAGGGCTCCTATAATTCACCCCTCCACTTT.

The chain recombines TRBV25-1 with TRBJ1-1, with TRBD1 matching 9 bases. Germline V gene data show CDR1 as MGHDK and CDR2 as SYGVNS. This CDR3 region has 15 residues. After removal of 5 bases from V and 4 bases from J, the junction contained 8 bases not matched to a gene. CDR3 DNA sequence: TGTGCCAGCAGTCCAGGGACAGGGTTGGGCACTGAAGCTTTCTTT. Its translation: CASSPGTGLGTEAFF.

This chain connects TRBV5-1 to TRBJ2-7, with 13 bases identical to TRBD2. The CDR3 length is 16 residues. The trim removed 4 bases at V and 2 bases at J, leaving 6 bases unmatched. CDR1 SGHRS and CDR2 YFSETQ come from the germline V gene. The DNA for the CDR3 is TGCGCCAGCAGCGTAGGACTAGCGGGGGTCACCTACGAGCAGTACTTC. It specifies CASSVGLAGVTYEQYF.

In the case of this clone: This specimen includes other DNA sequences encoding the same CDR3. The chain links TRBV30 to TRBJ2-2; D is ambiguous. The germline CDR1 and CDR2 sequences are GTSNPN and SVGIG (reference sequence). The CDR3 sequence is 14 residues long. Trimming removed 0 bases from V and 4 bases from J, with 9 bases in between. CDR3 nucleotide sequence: TGTGCCTGGAGTGTAGGAGTTTCCACCGGGGAGCTGTTTTTT. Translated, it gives CAWSVGVSTGELFF.

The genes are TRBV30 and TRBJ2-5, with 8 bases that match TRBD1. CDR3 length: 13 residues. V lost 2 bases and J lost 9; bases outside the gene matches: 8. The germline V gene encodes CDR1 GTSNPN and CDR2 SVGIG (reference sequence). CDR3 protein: CAWSWDRTGAQYF. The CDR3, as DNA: TGTGCCTGGAGTTGGGACAGGACTGGGGCCCAGTACTTC.

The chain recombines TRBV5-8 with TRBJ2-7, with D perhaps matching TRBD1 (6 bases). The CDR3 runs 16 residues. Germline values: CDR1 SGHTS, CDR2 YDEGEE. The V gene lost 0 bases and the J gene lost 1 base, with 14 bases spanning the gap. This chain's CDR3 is CASSLAGAGESYEQYF. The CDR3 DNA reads TGTGCCAGCAGCTTGGCCGGTGCAGGGGAGTCCTACGAGCAGTACTTC.

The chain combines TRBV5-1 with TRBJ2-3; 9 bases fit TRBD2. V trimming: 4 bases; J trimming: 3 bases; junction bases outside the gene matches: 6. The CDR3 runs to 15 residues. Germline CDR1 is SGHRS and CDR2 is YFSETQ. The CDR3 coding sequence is TGCGCCAGCAGCAACTTGGCGGGGGGGACAGATACGCAGTATTTT. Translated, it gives CASSNLAGGTDTQYF. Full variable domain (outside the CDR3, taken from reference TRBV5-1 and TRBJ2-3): KAGVTQTPRYLIKTRGQQVTLSCSPISGHRSVSWYQQTPGQGLQFLFEYFSETQRNKGNFPGRFSGRQFSNSRSEMNVSTLELGDSALYLCASSNLAGGTDTQYFGPGTRLTVL.

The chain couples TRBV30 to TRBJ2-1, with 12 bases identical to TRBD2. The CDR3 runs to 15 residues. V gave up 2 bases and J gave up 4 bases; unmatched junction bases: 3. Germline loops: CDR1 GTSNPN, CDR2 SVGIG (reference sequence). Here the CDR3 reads CAWSSTSGRYNEQFF. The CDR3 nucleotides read TGTGCCTGGAGTTCGACTAGCGGGAGATACAATGAGCAGTTCTTC.

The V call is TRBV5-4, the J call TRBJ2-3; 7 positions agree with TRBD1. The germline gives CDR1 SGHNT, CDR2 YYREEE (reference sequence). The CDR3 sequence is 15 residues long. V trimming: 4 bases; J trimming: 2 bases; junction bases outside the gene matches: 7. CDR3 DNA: TGTGCCAGCAGCGCTCAGACAGGGAACACAGATACGCAGTATTTT. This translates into CASSAQTGNTDTQYF.

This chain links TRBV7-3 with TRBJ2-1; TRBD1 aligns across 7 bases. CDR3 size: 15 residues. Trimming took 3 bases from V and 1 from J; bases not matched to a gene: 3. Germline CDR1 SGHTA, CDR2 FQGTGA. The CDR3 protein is CASSFDRASYNEQFF. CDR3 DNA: TGTGCCAGCAGCTTTGACAGGGCTTCCTACAATGAGCAGTTCTTC.

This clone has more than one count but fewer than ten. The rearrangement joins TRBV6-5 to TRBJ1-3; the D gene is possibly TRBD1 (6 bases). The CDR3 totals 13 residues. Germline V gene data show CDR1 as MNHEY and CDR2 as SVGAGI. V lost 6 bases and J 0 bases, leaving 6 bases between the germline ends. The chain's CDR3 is CASRQGSGNTIYF. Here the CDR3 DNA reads TGTGCCAGCAGACAGGGCTCTGGAAACACCATATATTTT.

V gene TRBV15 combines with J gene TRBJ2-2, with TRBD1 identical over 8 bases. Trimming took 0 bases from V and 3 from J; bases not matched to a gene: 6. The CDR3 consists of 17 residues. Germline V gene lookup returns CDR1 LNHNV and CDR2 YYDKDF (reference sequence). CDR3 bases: TGTGCCACCAGCAGAGATGTGGGACAGGCTCACACCGGGGAGCTGTTTTTT. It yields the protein CATSRDVGQAHTGELFF.

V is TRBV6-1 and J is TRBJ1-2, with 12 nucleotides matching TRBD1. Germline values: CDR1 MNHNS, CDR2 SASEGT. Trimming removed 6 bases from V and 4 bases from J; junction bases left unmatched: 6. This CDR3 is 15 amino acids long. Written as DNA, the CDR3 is TGTGCCAGCAGAACCGGGACAGGGGGCGCCTATGGCTACACCTTC. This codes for CASRTGTGGAYGYTF.

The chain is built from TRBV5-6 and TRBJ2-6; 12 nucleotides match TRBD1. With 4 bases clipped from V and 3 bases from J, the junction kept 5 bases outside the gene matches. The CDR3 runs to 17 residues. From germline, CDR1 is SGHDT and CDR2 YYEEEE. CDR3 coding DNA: TGTGCCAGCAGCCGGGGACAGGGGGCATTTGGGGCCAACGTCCTGACTTTC. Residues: CASSRGQGAFGANVLTF.

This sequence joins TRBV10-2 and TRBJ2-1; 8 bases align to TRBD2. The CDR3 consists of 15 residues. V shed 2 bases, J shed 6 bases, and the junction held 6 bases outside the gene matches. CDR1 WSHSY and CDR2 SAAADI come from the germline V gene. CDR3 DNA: TGCGCCAGCAGTGAGCCAGGACTAGCCCTCAATGAGCAGTTCTTC. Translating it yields CASSEPGLALNEQFF.

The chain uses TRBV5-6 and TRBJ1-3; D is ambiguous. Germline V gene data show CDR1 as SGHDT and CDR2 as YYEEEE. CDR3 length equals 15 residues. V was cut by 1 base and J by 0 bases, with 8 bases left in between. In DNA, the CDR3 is TGTGCCAGCAGCTTGCTACCGATCTCTGGAAACACCATATATTTT. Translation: CASSLLPISGNTIYF.

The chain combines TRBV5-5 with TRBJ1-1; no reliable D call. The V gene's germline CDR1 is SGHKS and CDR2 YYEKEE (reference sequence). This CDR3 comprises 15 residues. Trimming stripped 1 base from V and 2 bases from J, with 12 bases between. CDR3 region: CASSLFNAVNTEAFF. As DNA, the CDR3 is TGTGCCAGCAGCTTGTTTAATGCGGTAAACACTGAAGCTTTCTTT.

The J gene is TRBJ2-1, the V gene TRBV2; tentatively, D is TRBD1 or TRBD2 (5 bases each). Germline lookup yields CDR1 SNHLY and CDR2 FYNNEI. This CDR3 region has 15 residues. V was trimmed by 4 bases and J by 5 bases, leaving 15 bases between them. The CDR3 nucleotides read TGTGCCAGCAGTGCAAATACGGGGCCCAACAATGAGCAGTTCTTC. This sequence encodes CASSANTGPNNEQFF. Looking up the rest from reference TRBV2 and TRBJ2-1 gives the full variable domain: EPEVTQTPSHQVTQMGQEVILRCVPISNHLYFYWYRQILGQKVEFLVSFYNNEISEKSEIFDDQFSVERPDGSNFTLKIRSTKLEDSAMYFCASSANTGPNNEQFFGPGTRLTVL.

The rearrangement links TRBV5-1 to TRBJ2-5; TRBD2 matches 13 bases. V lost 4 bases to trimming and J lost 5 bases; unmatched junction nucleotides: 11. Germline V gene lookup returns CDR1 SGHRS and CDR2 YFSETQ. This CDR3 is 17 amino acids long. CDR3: CASSLGLAGAFVETQYF. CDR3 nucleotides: TGCGCCAGCAGCCTCGGACTAGCGGGGGCCTTTGTGGAGACCCAGTACTTC.

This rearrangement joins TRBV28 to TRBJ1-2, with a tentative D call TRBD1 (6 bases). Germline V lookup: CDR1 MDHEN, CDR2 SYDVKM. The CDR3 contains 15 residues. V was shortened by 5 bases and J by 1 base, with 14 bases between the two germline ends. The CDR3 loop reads CASSPRGTFNYGYTF. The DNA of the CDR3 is TGTGCCAGCAGTCCGAGGGGGACCTTTAACTATGGCTACACCTTC.